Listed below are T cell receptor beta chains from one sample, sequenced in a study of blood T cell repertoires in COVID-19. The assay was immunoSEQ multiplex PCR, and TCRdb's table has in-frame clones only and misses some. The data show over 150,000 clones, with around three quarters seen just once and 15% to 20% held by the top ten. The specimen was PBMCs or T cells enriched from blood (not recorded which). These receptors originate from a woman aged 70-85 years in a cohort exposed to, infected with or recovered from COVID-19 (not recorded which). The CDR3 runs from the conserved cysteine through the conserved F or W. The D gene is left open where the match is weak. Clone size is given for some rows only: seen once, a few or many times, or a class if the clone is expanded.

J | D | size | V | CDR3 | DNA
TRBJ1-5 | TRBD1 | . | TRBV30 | CAWSVQGDQPQHF | TGTGCCTGGAGTGTACAGGGGGATCAGCCCCAGCATTTT
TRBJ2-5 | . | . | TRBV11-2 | CASSLEALGLAAGRFETQYF | TGTGCCAGCAGCTTAGAGGCCCTCGGGCTGGCGGCAGGGAGGTTTGAGACCCAGTACTTC
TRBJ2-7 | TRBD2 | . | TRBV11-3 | CASSERRSGRNEQYF | TGTGCCAGCAGCGAGAGGCGTAGCGGGAGGAACGAGCAGTACTTC
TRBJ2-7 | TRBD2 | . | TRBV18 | CASSLSGTPYEQYF | TGTGCCAGCTCCCTTAGCGGGACGCCCTACGAGCAGTACTTC
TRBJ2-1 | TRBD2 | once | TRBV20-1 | CSSIIAGPQFF | TGCAGTTCGATAATAGCGGGACCGCAGTTCTTC
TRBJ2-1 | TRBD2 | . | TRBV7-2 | CASSLVGLAGGTGNEQFF | TGTGCCAGCAGCTTAGTGGGACTAGCGGGAGGCACTGGGAATGAGCAGTTCTTC
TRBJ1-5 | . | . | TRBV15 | CATSTGRNQPQHF | TGTGCCACCAGCACAGGGCGCAATCAGCCCCAGCATTTT
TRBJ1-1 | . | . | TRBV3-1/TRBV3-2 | CASSQGFGGNTEAFF | TGTGCCAGCAGCCAAGGGTTCGGGGGGAACACTGAAGCTTTCTTT
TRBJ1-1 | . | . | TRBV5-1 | CASSPRTALNTEAFF | TGCGCCAGCAGCCCAAGGACAGCGCTGAACACTGAAGCTTTCTTT
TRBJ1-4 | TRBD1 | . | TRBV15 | CATSRSRDSISEKLFF | TGTGCCACCAGCAGATCCCGGGACAGCATCAGTGAAAAACTGTTTTTT
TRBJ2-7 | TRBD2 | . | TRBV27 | CASSLGVSGRTEQYF | TGTGCCAGCAGCCTAGGGGTTAGCGGGAGGACGGAGCAGTACTTC
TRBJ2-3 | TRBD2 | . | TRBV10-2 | CASRSGSWDTQYF | TGCGCCAGCAGGAGCGGGAGTTGGGATACGCAGTATTTT
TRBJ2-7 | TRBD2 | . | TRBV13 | CASSFSTSGSAYEQYF | TGTGCCAGCAGCTTCTCAACTAGCGGGAGTGCCTACGAGCAGTACTTC
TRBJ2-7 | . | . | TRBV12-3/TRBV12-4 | CASSPGMYEQYF | TGTGCCAGCAGTCCGGGGATGTACGAGCAGTACTTC
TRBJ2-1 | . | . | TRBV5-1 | CASRGVKPPFSYNEQFF | TGCGCCAGCAGGGGAGTCAAACCCCCATTTTCCTACAATGAGCAGTTCTTC
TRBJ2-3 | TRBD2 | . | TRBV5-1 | CASSLLLAGGTDTQYF | TGCGCCAGCAGCTTACTACTAGCGGGAGGAACAGATACGCAGTATTTT
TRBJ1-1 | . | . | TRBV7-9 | CASSLAGDTEAFF | TGTGCCAGCAGCTTAGCAGGGGACACTGAAGCTTTCTTT
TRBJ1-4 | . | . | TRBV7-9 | CASSLAIALLATNEKLFF | TGTGCCAGCAGCTTAGCGATTGCCCTACTGGCAACTAATGAAAAACTGTTTTTT
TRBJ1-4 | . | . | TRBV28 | CASSLGGYATNEKLFF | TGTGCCAGCAGTTTAGGCGGGTATGCAACTAATGAAAAACTGTTTTTT
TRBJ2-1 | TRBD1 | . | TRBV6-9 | CASSFPGQHNEQFF | TGTGCCAGCAGTTTTCCGGGACAGCACAATGAGCAGTTCTTC
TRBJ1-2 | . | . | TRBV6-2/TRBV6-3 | CASSSRSYGYTF | TGTGCCAGCAGCTCCCGGTCCTATGGCTACACCTTC
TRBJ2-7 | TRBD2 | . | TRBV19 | CATSGGQRERSYEQYF | TGTGCCACCTCGGGGGGCCAGCGGGAGCGTTCCTACGAGCAGTACTTC
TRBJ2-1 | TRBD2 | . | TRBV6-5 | CASSSGLAGVDEQFF | TGTGCCAGCAGTAGTGGACTAGCAGGGGTTGATGAGCAGTTCTTC
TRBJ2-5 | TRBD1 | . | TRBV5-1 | CASSQGGTGPQETQYF | TGCGCCAGCAGCCAGGGGGGGACAGGGCCCCAAGAGACCCAGTACTTC
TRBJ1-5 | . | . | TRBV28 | CASRPTGWPQHF | TGTGCCAGCAGACCAACAGGGTGGCCCCAGCATTTT
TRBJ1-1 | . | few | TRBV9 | CASSPPRGRNTEAFF | TGTGCCAGCAGCCCCCCCCGCGGCAGGAACACTGAAGCTTTCTTT
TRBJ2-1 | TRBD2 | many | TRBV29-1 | CSVSSGRINNEQFF | TGCAGCGTCTCTAGCGGGAGAATAAACAATGAGCAGTTCTTC
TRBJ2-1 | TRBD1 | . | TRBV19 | CASSPPGQGGYEQFF | TGTGCCAGTAGCCCACCGGGACAGGGGGGTTATGAGCAGTTCTTC
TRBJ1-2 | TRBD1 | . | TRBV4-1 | CASSQETGEYYGYTF | TGCGCCAGCAGCCAAGAGACAGGGGAGTACTATGGCTACACCTTC
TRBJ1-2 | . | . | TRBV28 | CASQGWGVYGYTF | TGTGCCAGTCAGGGGTGGGGAGTCTATGGCTACACCTTC
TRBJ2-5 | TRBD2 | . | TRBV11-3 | CASSLGGSQETQYF | TGTGCCAGCAGCTTAGGCGGGAGCCAAGAGACCCAGTACTTC
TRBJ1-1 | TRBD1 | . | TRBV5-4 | CASSLPWVTGVTEAFF | TGTGCCAGCAGCTTGCCGTGGGTGACAGGGGTCACTGAAGCTTTCTTT
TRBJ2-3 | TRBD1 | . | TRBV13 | CASSYGQDDTQYF | TGTGCCAGCAGCTATGGACAGGACGATACGCAGTATTTT
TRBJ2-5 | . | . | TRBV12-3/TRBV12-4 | CASSLGQQETQYF | TGTGCCAGCAGTTTGGGACAACAAGAGACCCAGTACTTC
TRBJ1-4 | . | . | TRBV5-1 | CASSLEGILGGKLFF | TGCGCCAGCAGCTTGGAGGGAATCTTGGGGGGAAAACTGTTTTTT
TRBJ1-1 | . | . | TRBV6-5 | CASSTRPMNTEAFF | TGTGCCAGCAGTACTAGGCCCATGAACACTGAAGCTTTCTTT
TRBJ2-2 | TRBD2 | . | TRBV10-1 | CASRAGLAPNTGELFF | TGCGCCAGCAGAGCTGGACTAGCGCCTAACACCGGGGAGCTGTTTTTT
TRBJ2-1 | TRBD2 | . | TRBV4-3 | CASSQDWTSGANEQFF | TGCGCCAGCAGCCAAGATTGGACTAGCGGGGCTAATGAGCAGTTCTTC
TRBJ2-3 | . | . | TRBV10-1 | CASSGRGTDTQYF | TGCGCCAGCAGCGGGAGAGGTACAGATACGCAGTATTTT
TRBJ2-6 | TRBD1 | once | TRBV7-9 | CASSKQGAGGANVLTF | TGTGCCAGCAGCAAACAGGGGGCTGGTGGGGCCAACGTCCTGACTTTC
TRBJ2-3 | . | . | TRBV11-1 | CASSLILSGPQYF | TGTGCCAGCAGCTTAATCCTCAGCGGGCCGCAGTATTTT
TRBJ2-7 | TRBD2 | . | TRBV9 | CASSVAGTSAYEQYF | TGTGCCAGCAGCGTAGCGGGGACTAGCGCGTACGAGCAGTACTTC
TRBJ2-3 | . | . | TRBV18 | CASSPQSMPGRTDTQYF | TGTGCCAGCTCACCACAATCTATGCCGGGTCGCACAGATACGCAGTATTTT
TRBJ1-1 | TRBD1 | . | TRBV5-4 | CASSLGTGAEAFF | TGTGCCAGCAGCTTAGGGACAGGGGCTGAAGCTTTCTTT
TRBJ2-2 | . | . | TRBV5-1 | CASTRDNPTEELFF | TGCGCCAGCACAAGGGACAACCCCACCGAGGAGCTGTTTTTT
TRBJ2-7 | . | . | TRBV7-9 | CASSLYAQPGYEQYF | TGTGCCAGCAGCTTATACGCGCAGCCAGGCTACGAGCAGTACTTC
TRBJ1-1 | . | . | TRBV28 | CASSLGWRGLNTEAFF | TGTGCCAGCAGTTTAGGGTGGCGAGGGCTGAACACTGAAGCTTTCTTT
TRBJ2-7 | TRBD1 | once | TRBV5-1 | CASSFGTGASYEQYF | TGCGCCAGCAGCTTTGGGACAGGGGCGTCCTACGAGCAGTACTTC
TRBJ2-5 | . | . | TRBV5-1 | CASSFGETQYF | TGCGCCAGCAGCTTCGGAGAGACCCAGTACTTC
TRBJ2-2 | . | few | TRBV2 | CASWGQDNTGELFF | TGTGCCAGCTGGGGACAAGATAACACCGGGGAGCTGTTTTTT
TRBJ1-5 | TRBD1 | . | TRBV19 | CASSSQGARGNQPQHF | TGTGCCAGTAGTTCTCAGGGGGCGCGGGGCAATCAGCCCCAGCATTTT
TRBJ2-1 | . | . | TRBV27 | CASSPRSGSTYNEQFF | TGTGCCAGCAGCCCCCGATCCGGGAGTACCTACAATGAGCAGTTCTTC
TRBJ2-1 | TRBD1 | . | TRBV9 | CASSKQGDSYNEQFF | TGTGCCAGCAGCAAGCAGGGGGATTCCTACAATGAGCAGTTCTTC
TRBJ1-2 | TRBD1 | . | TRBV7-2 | CASSLLTGVGYTF | TGTGCCAGCAGCTTACTGACAGGGGTCGGCTACACCTTC
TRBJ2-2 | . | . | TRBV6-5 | CASNTIGGPGELFF | TGTGCCAGCAATACGATCGGGGGTCCCGGGGAGCTGTTTTTT
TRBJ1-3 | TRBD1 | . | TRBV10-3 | CAISGQGLAGNTIYF | TGTGCCATCAGTGGACAGGGCCTCGCGGGAAACACCATATATTTT